What follows are 27 T cell receptor beta chains derived from one specimen sequenced in a study of PD-L1 blockade in urothelial cancer. Some clones are missing from TCRdb's copy, which holds only in-frame ones; the method was immunoSEQ multiplex PCR. Counted here are 100,000 or so clones, about nine tenths occurring once; the ten biggest clones make up approximately 1%. The sample was PBMCs, taken around atezolizumab (anti-PD-L1) treatment. The receptors originated from a woman aged 80 or over with urothelial cancer.

The chain is built from TRBV7-3 and TRBJ2-5, with D perhaps matching TRBD2 (5 bases). The germline gives CDR1 SGHTA, CDR2 FQGTGA. Trimming left V 2 bases short and J 2 bases short, with 6 bases between. The CDR3 contains 13 residues. CDR3 in amino acids: CASSLSGQETQYF. Here the CDR3 DNA reads TGTGCCAGCAGCTTATCGGGGCAAGAGACCCAGTACTTC.

This chain links TRBV4-2 with TRBJ2-6; 9 positions agree with TRBD1. Germline values: CDR1 LGHNA, CDR2 YNFKEQ. With V trimmed by 5 bases and J by 4 bases, 15 bases remained unmatched. The CDR3 loop spans 19 amino acids. The CDR3 sequence is CASSAHRGQGLPGANVLTF. CDR3 DNA: TGTGCCAGCAGCGCACACCGGGGACAGGGACTTCCCGGGGCCAACGTCCTGACTTTC.

The sample holds one count of this clone. This chain links TRBV10-3 with TRBJ2-3; 10 nucleotides align to TRBD2. CDR3 length equals 13 residues. CDR1 is ENHRY and CDR2 is SYGVKD in the germline V gene. V shed 8 bases, J shed 5 bases, and the junction held 4 bases outside the gene matches. CDR3 in amino acids: CAILAGGKDTQYF. The CDR3 coding sequence is TGTGCCATCTTAGCGGGAGGCAAAGATACGCAGTATTTT.

The V gene is TRBV5-1, the J gene TRBJ2-1; D may be TRBD2 (5 bases). The CDR3 sequence is 10 residues long. Germline V gives CDR1 SGHRS, CDR2 YFSETQ. V was trimmed by 5 bases and J by 13 bases, leaving 10 bases between them. In DNA form, the CDR3 reads TGCGCCAGCAGAGGCGGGCAACAGTTCTTC. It specifies CASRGGQQFF.

The CDR3 loop is CASSLRLTGANVLTF. Written as DNA, the CDR3 is TGTGCCAGCAGTTTACGCCTAACTGGGGCCAACGTCCTGACTTTC. The gene calls are TRBV27 and TRBJ2-6; D is unclear. Germline loops: CDR1 MNHEY, CDR2 SMNVEV (reference sequence). Trimming shortened V by 2 bases and J by 2 bases, and 7 bases separated the two germline ends. This CDR3 region has 15 residues.

V gene TRBV5-1 combines with J gene TRBJ2-2; TRBD1 agrees at 9 bases. Germline V lookup: CDR1 SGHRS, CDR2 YFSETQ. V dropped 4 bases and J dropped 6; count of bases not matched to a gene: 7. The CDR3 extends over 15 amino acids. This CDR3 reads CASSLGQGLAGELFF. CDR3 in DNA: TGCGCCAGCAGCCTAGGACAGGGGCTGGCCGGGGAGCTGTTTTTT. Complete variable domain (other parts from reference TRBV5-1 and TRBJ2-2): KAGVTQTPRYLIKTRGQQVTLSCSPISGHRSVSWYQQTPGQGLQFLFEYFSETQRNKGNFPGRFSGRQFSNSRSEMNVSTLELGDSALYLCASSLGQGLAGELFFGEGSRLTVL.

This clone has only one observation. The chain recombines TRBV6-6 with TRBJ1-2; 7 positions match TRBD1. The CDR3 runs to 15 residues. V was clipped by 6 bases and J by 7 bases; unmatched bases: 14. From germline, CDR1 is MNHNY and CDR2 SVGAGI (reference sequence). In nucleotides, the CDR3 is TGTGCCAGCAGCAACCCGACAGGGTTGAAATTTGGCTACACCTTC. Protein product: CASSNPTGLKFGYTF.

This chain connects TRBV11-2 to TRBJ2-7, with 7 bases fitting TRBD1. V was pared by 6 bases and J by 7 bases, with 3 bases of the junction left unmatched. The CDR3 spans 11 residues. The germline V gene encodes CDR1 SGHAT and CDR2 FQNNGV. DNA for the CDR3: TGTGCCAGCAGGTCGGGACAGGAGCAGTACTTC. Its protein is CASRSGQEQYF.

This clone has more than one count but fewer than ten. The gene calls are TRBV11-2 and TRBJ2-7, with D uncertain. Germline loops: CDR1 SGHAT, CDR2 FQNNGV. The CDR3 length is 11 residues. The V gene lost 5 bases and the J gene lost 3 bases, with 5 bases spanning the gap. The CDR3 protein is CASSPNYEQYF. The CDR3 DNA sequence: TGTGCCAGCAGCCCTAACTACGAGCAGTACTTC.

The chain joins TRBV6-1 to TRBJ2-1; TRBD2 is a possible D gene (6 bases). Trimming removed 1 base from V and 9 bases from J, with 16 bases in between. Germline V gene sequence: CDR1 MNHNS, CDR2 SASEGT. The CDR3 has 15 residues. CDR3 DNA sequence: TGTGCCAGCAGTGAAGTGGCTGCAACCGGGAGTGAGCAGTTCTTC. Its protein product is CASSEVAATGSEQFF.

In DNA, the CDR3 is TGTGCCATCAGTGAGTCCGGGACAGGAGGATCGAACTATGGCTACACCTTC. This gives the protein CAISESGTGGSNYGYTF. This chain links TRBV10-3 with TRBJ1-2; 8 bases fit TRBD1. The CDR3 is 17 residues long. The J segment lost 2 bases and the V segment lost 0 bases, leaving 8 bases of the junction unmatched. Per germline, CDR1 ENHRY and CDR2 SYGVKD.

The gene calls are TRBV5-4 and TRBJ2-1; D may be TRBD2 (5 bases). The V end was cut by 0 bases, the J end by 6 bases, with 10 bases between. Germline values: CDR1 SGHNT, CDR2 YYREEE (reference sequence). This CDR3 region has 14 residues. The DNA of the CDR3 is TGTGCCAGCAGCTTGGGAGCTAGCCTCAATGAGCAGTTCTTC. This gives the protein CASSLGASLNEQFF.

V and J are TRBV9 and TRBJ2-1; possibly TRBD1 for D (7 bases). The CDR3 extends over 15 amino acids. CDR1 SGDLS and CDR2 YYNGEE come from the germline V gene. V was cut by 4 bases and J by 2 bases, with 13 bases left in between. As DNA, the CDR3 is TGTGCCAGCAGCAAGGACAGGAGGGCCTACAATGAGCAGTTCTTC. Its protein is CASSKDRRAYNEQFF.

This clone was counted a few times. J is TRBJ2-7 and V is TRBV28; maybe TRBD2 (6 bases). V lost 7 bases to trimming and J lost 0 bases, with 13 bases between them. This CDR3 region has 14 residues. Germline CDR1 reads MDHEN; CDR2 reads SYDVKM. The CDR3 coding sequence is TGTGCCAGCAATAGCGGCAAGAGCTCCTACGAGCAGTACTTC. Translated, it gives CASNSGKSSYEQYF.

The gene calls are TRBV9 and TRBJ2-3; D may be TRBD2 (5 bases). The CDR3 consists of 16 residues. V was cut by 1 base and J by 0 bases, with 12 bases left in between. Germline V CDR1 and CDR2: SGDLS, YYNGEE. The chain's CDR3 is CASSVFSVLSTDTQYF. The CDR3 coding sequence is TGTGCCAGCAGCGTATTTAGCGTCCTTAGCACAGATACGCAGTATTTT.

J is TRBJ1-4 and V is TRBV30, with a tentative D call TRBD1 (5 bases). The germline V gene has CDR1 GTSNPN and CDR2 SVGIG (reference sequence). V was clipped by 3 bases and J by 8 bases, with 16 bases between them. This CDR3 comprises 14 residues. CDR3 sequence: CAWSGDSMGEKLFF. The CDR3 DNA is TGTGCCTGGAGCGGGGACTCAATGGGGGAAAAACTGTTTTTT. Filled out from reference TRBV30 and TRBJ1-4, the complete variable domain reads SQTIHQWPATLVQPVGSPLSLECTVEGTSNPNLYWYRQAAGRGLQLLFYSVGIGQISSEVPQNLSASRPQDRQFILSSKKLLLSDSGFYLCAWSGDSMGEKLFFGSGTQLSVL.

The chain joins TRBV7-3 to TRBJ2-2; 12 bases are a match to TRBD2. V lost 4 bases to trimming and J lost 1 base; unmatched junction nucleotides: 4. CDR1 SGHTA and CDR2 FQGTGA come from the germline V gene. The CDR3 sequence is 17 residues long. This chain's CDR3 is CASSSRTSGVNTGELFF. CDR3 bases: TGTGCCAGCAGCTCCCGGACTAGCGGGGTGAACACCGGGGAGCTGTTTTTT.

The chain's CDR3 is CASSLGTSGKSGNEQFF. The CDR3 DNA follows: TGTGCCAGCAGCTTGGGGACTAGCGGGAAAAGCGGCAATGAGCAGTTCTTC. The genes are TRBV5-4 and TRBJ2-1, with 12 positions matching TRBD2. V shed 0 bases and J 6 bases; nucleotides not matched to a gene: 7. The CDR3 is 17 residues long. Germline CDR1 is SGHNT and CDR2 is YYREEE (reference sequence).

The rearrangement uses TRBV6-5 and TRBJ2-7, with unresolved D. With 8 bases removed from V and 4 bases from J, the gap between germline ends came to 18 bases. Germline CDR1 reads MNHEY; CDR2 reads SVGAGI. The CDR3 runs to 14 residues. CDR3 DNA sequence: TGTGCCAGCGGAGCCGTTCGACTTGGGTACGAGCAGTACTTC. The encoded protein is CASGAVRLGYEQYF.

The V call is TRBV2, the J call TRBJ2-1; 12 nucleotides match TRBD2. CDR1 is SNHLY, CDR2 FYNNEI, per germline. With V trimmed by 8 bases and J by 4 bases, 3 bases remained unmatched. The CDR3 is 14 residues long. For the CDR3, the DNA is TGTGCCAGCCTCCTAGCGGGAGGGTACAATGAGCAGTTCTTC. It is translated as CASLLAGGYNEQFF.

The chain is built from TRBV7-9 and TRBJ1-2; 7 nucleotides match TRBD1. With 2 bases clipped from V and 2 bases from J, the junction kept 5 bases outside the gene matches. The CDR3 totals 15 residues. CDR1 and CDR2 (germline): SEHNR, FQNEAQ (reference sequence). The CDR3 loop reads CASSLITGANYGYTF. CDR3 nucleotide sequence: TGTGCCAGCAGCTTAATCACAGGGGCAAACTATGGCTACACCTTC.

This clone was detected only a few times. This rearrangement joins TRBV5-4 to TRBJ1-2; 7 positions match TRBD1. The germline V gene encodes CDR1 SGHNT and CDR2 YYREEE (reference sequence). The CDR3 loop spans 16 amino acids. Losses at the gene ends were 3 bases for V and 2 bases for J; bases not matched to a gene: 10. The CDR3 is CASSSPQGRVNYGYTF. The DNA of the CDR3 is TGTGCCAGCAGCTCGCCACAGGGGCGAGTGAACTATGGCTACACCTTC. The full variable domain, rest sourced from reference TRBV5-4 and TRBJ1-2, is ETGVTQSPTHLIKTRGQQVTLRCSSQSGHNTVSWYQQALGQGPQFIFQYYREEENGRGNFPPRFSGLQFPNYSSELNVNALELDDSALYLCASSSPQGRVNYGYTFGSGTRLTVV.

The chain has TRBV5-6 and TRBJ1-1; TRBD1 matches 8 bases. CDR3 size: 15 residues. Germline V gives CDR1 SGHDT, CDR2 YYEEEE. V lost 1 base, J lost 1 base, and 3 bases stayed unmatched. DNA for the CDR3: TGTGCCAGCAGCTTGCTCGGGACAGGGAACACTGAAGCTTTCTTT. This translates into CASSLLGTGNTEAFF. Full variable domain (outside the CDR3, taken from reference TRBV5-6 and TRBJ1-1): DAGVTQSPTHLIKTRGQQVTLRCSPKSGHDTVSWYQQALGQGPQFIFQYYEEEERQRGNFPDRFSGHQFPNYSSELNVNALLLGDSALYLCASSLLGTGNTEAFFGQGTRLTVV.

This chain uses TRBV5-6 with TRBJ1-2; the D gene is possibly TRBD1 (5 bases). The V end was cut by 3 bases, the J end by 0 bases, with 15 bases between. This CDR3 is built from 16 residues. The germline V gene has CDR1 SGHDT and CDR2 YYEEEE. This CDR3 reads CASSSTEPRPNYGYTF. For the CDR3, the DNA is TGTGCCAGCAGCTCGACAGAACCTAGACCTAACTATGGCTACACCTTC.

The chain is built from TRBV7-6 and TRBJ1-5; 10 bases agree with TRBD1. V gave up 4 bases and J gave up 5 bases; unmatched junction bases: 5. The CDR3 has 15 amino acids. Germline V gives CDR1 SGHVS, CDR2 FNYEAQ. CDR3 in amino acids: CASSSATGGYQPQHF. The CDR3 nucleotides read TGTGCCAGCAGCTCTGCGACAGGGGGCTATCAGCCCCAGCATTTT. The whole variable domain, filled in from reference TRBV7-6 and TRBJ1-5, reads GAGVSQSPRYKVTKRGQDVALRCDPISGHVSLYWYRQALGQGPEFLTYFNYEAQQDKSGLPNDRFSAERPEGSISTLTIQRTEQRDSAMYRCASSSATGGYQPQHFGDGTRLSIL.

This clone was observed a single time. This chain joins TRBV9 and TRBJ2-7; D perhaps matches TRBD2 (6 bases). CDR1 and CDR2 from the germline V gene are SGDLS and YYNGEE. The CDR3 runs to 15 residues. The V end was cut by 0 bases, the J end by 3 bases, with 13 bases between. CDR3 coding DNA: TGTGCCAGCAGCGTAGCTTGGGACTTAGGCTACGAGCAGTACTTC. Translating gives CASSVAWDLGYEQYF. The variable domain in full, with the rest retrieved from reference TRBV9 and TRBJ2-7, is DSGVTQTPKHLITATGQRVTLRCSPRSGDLSVYWYQQSLDQGLQFLIQYYNGEERAKGNILERFSAQQFPDLHSELNLSSLELGDSALYFCASSVAWDLGYEQYFGPGTRLTVT.

This clone was detected only once. V and J are TRBV28 and TRBJ2-7, with D hard to call. Trimming removed 6 bases from V and 3 bases from J, with 15 bases in between. Germline CDR1 is MDHEN and CDR2 is SYDVKM. The CDR3 sequence is 14 residues long. CDR3 loop: CASSPPGSFYEQYF. The CDR3 DNA reads TGTGCCAGCAGCCCTCCCGGGTCCTTCTACGAGCAGTACTTC.